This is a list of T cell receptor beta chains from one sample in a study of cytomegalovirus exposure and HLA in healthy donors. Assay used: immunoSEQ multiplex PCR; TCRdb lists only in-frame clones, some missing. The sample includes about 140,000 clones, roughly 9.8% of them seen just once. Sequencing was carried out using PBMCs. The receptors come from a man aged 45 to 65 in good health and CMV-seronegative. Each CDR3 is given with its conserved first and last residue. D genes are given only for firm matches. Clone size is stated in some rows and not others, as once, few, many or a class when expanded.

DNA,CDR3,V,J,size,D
TGTGCCAGCAGCCTCAGGGACGGGACATGGGGCGAGCAGTACTTC,CASSLRDGTWGEQYF,TRBV7-2,TRBJ2-7,few,.
TGTGCCAGCAGCGTTAGGACAGGGGGCTGGGGCTACACCTTC,CASSVRTGGWGYTF,TRBV28,TRBJ1-2,.,TRBD1
TGTGCCATCGGCGGGAGCCAAGAGACCCAGTACTTC,CAIGGSQETQYF,TRBV10-3,TRBJ2-5,few,TRBD2
TGTGCCAGCAGTTTACCAGGGGGCAATGGCTACACCTTC,CASSLPGGNGYTF,TRBV28,TRBJ1-2,.,TRBD1
TGTGCCAGCAGCCTCCTCGGAGGGACTAGCGACTCCTACGAGCAGTACTTC,CASSLLGGTSDSYEQYF,TRBV4-2,TRBJ2-7,.,TRBD2
TGTGCCAGCAGTTCCGGGGGACAGGCGGAACAGACCCAGTACTTC,CASSSGGQAEQTQYF,TRBV5-4,TRBJ2-5,few,TRBD1
TGTGCCAGCAGTGTACAGCGGGACTACGAGCAGTACTTC,CASSVQRDYEQYF,TRBV2,TRBJ2-7,.,TRBD2
TGTGCCACCCACGAGAGCAATCAGCCCCAGCATTTT,CATHESNQPQHF,TRBV10-3,TRBJ1-5,.,.
TGTGCCAGCAGCGTAGCAGGAGCGGGAGGCTCCACATACTCCTACAATGAGCAGTTCTTC,CASSVAGAGGSTYSYNEQFF,TRBV9,TRBJ2-1,.,TRBD2
TGTGCCAGCAGCCAATCTAGCGGGGGGCCCTACTACGAGCAGTACTTC,CASSQSSGGPYYEQYF,TRBV4-2,TRBJ2-7,few,TRBD2
TGTGCCAGCAGCTTAGGGGCCTTTTGGGAGGGCAGCACCTTTTCTGGAAACACCATATATTTT,CASSLGAFWEGSTFSGNTIYF,TRBV13,TRBJ1-3,few,.
TGTGCCAGCCTGGAAGGGACTAGTTTAGGTGAGCAGTTCTTC,CASLEGTSLGEQFF,TRBV28,TRBJ2-1,few,TRBD2
TGTGCCAGCAGCCCAGCCGATGGGAGAGGATCGGGCTACACCTTC,CASSPADGRGSGYTF,TRBV4-2,TRBJ1-2,few,.
TGTGCCAGCATTAGCCAAGGAACAGGGGGACTAGCGGGAGGGCCTCAGAAGTCCGGGGAGCTGTTTTTT,CASISQGTGGLAGGPQKSGELFF,TRBV28,TRBJ2-2,few,TRBD2
TGTGCCAGCATACATAATGAAAAACTGTTTTTT,CASIHNEKLFF,TRBV6-6,TRBJ1-4,few,.
TGTGCCTGGGGCGGGGAGGCCCGTAACTATGGCTACACCTTC,CAWGGEARNYGYTF,TRBV30,TRBJ1-2,few,.
TGTGCCAGCAGTGACGTTCCTAGCAATGAGCAGTTCTTC,CASSDVPSNEQFF,TRBV6-4,TRBJ2-1,.,.
TGCGCCAGCAGCTTCCGGACAGGGAATACACACGAGCAGTACTTC,CASSFRTGNTHEQYF,TRBV5-1,TRBJ2-7,few,TRBD1
TGTGCCAGCAGTGAAGTCTACGAGCAGTACTTC,CASSEVYEQYF,TRBV2,TRBJ2-7,.,.
TGCGCCAGCAGCTTGGACGGTGGGGCGTATGGCTACACCTTC,CASSLDGGAYGYTF,TRBV5-1,TRBJ1-2,.,.
TGCAGCGTCGGGGACAGGGTGAACACTGAAGCTTTCTTT,CSVGDRVNTEAFF,TRBV29-1,TRBJ1-1,few,TRBD1
TGTGCCGCTTGGGGGCAGGACACCGGGGAGCTGTTTTTT,CAAWGQDTGELFF,TRBV6-6,TRBJ2-2,.,.
TGTGCCAGCAGTTTCGGAGGGGCCGGGGCTGAAGCTTTCTTT,CASSFGGAGAEAFF,TRBV28,TRBJ1-1,few,.
TGTGCCAGCAGCCTAACGGGCGGGGGGGAGACCCAGTACTTC,CASSLTGGGETQYF,TRBV7-6,TRBJ2-5,.,TRBD2
TGTGCCAGCAGCCGCGACAGACAAGAGACCCAGTACTTC,CASSRDRQETQYF,TRBV7-3,TRBJ2-5,.,.
TGTGCCAGCACCATGGGACAGAACAAACCAGAAGCTTTCTTT,CASTMGQNKPEAFF,TRBV2,TRBJ1-1,.,TRBD1
TGTGCCAGCAGAGACAGGGGCGGCACAGATACGCAGTATTTT,CASRDRGGTDTQYF,TRBV2,TRBJ2-3,.,TRBD1
TGTGCCAGCAGTTCCCAGGGACTAGCGCTTTTCCAAGAGACCCAGTACTTC,CASSSQGLALFQETQYF,TRBV28,TRBJ2-5,.,TRBD2